The rows below give T cell receptor beta chains drawn from one sample of a study of blood T cell repertoires in COVID-19. The assay was immunoSEQ multiplex PCR, and TCRdb's table has in-frame clones only and misses some. The top ten clones hold around 2.9% of a sample with roughly 240,000 clones, 70% to 90% of them seen once. The sequencing sample was made of peripheral blood. Source of these receptors: a woman in her twenties or thirties who had recovered from COVID-19. Each CDR3 is given with its conserved first and last residue. The order of the fields is J gene, D gene, V gene, clone size, CDR3 protein, CDR3 DNA. A D gene is named only where the DNA matches it firmly. Clone size, where shown, is once, few, many, or a class for clones that have expanded.

j_call: TRBJ2-5
d_call: TRBD1
v_call: TRBV7-2
clone_size: -
cdr3_aa: CASSSRIWTGRETQYF
cdr3_nt: TGTGCCAGCAGCTCACGGATATGGACAGGCCGGGAGACCCAGTACTTC

j_call: TRBJ2-7
d_call: -
v_call: TRBV3-1/TRBV3-2
clone_size: -
cdr3_aa: CASSQGAGEGYEQYF
cdr3_nt: TGTGCCAGCAGCCAAGGGGCAGGGGAAGGTTACGAGCAGTACTTC

j_call: TRBJ2-5
d_call: TRBD2
v_call: TRBV3-1/TRBV3-2
clone_size: -
cdr3_aa: CASSALAGEETQYF
cdr3_nt: TGTGCCAGCAGCGCTCTAGCGGGGGAAGAGACCCAGTACTTC

j_call: TRBJ2-2
d_call: -
v_call: TRBV6-5
clone_size: -
cdr3_aa: CASSPTPGLRELFF
cdr3_nt: TGTGCCAGCAGCCCCACACCGGGACTTAGGGAGCTGTTTTTT

j_call: TRBJ2-6
d_call: -
v_call: TRBV18
clone_size: -
cdr3_aa: CASSRTGPSGANVLTF
cdr3_nt: TGTGCCAGCTCAAGAACAGGGCCCTCTGGGGCCAACGTCCTGACTTTC

j_call: TRBJ1-1
d_call: TRBD1
v_call: TRBV5-1
clone_size: -
cdr3_aa: CASSLTGVNTEAFF
cdr3_nt: TGCGCCAGCAGCCTGACAGGGGTGAACACTGAAGCTTTCTTT

j_call: TRBJ1-1
d_call: -
v_call: TRBV7-9
clone_size: -
cdr3_aa: CASRNRDGTEAFF
cdr3_nt: TGTGCCAGCAGAAACAGGGATGGGACTGAAGCTTTCTTT

j_call: TRBJ2-3
d_call: TRBD2
v_call: TRBV20-1
clone_size: -
cdr3_aa: CSASSLAEKVDTQYF
cdr3_nt: TGCAGTGCTAGTAGTCTAGCGGAAAAAGTGGATACGCAGTATTTT

j_call: TRBJ2-5
d_call: -
v_call: TRBV3-1/TRBV3-2
clone_size: -
cdr3_aa: CASSQGGVQETQYF
cdr3_nt: TGTGCCAGCAGCCAAGGGGGGGTCCAAGAGACCCAGTACTTC

j_call: TRBJ2-1
d_call: -
v_call: TRBV7-3
clone_size: -
cdr3_aa: CASAKAAYNEQFF
cdr3_nt: TGTGCCAGCGCCAAAGCGGCCTACAATGAGCAGTTCTTC

j_call: TRBJ1-2
d_call: TRBD1
v_call: TRBV5-6
clone_size: -
cdr3_aa: CASSFDREILNYGYTF
cdr3_nt: TGTGCCAGCAGCTTCGACAGGGAGATTTTGAACTATGGCTACACCTTC

j_call: TRBJ1-4
d_call: -
v_call: TRBV5-1
clone_size: -
cdr3_aa: CASSLGQHLLEKLFF
cdr3_nt: TGCGCCAGCAGCCTTGGACAGCACCTATTAGAAAAACTGTTTTTT

j_call: TRBJ2-7
d_call: -
v_call: TRBV18
clone_size: -
cdr3_aa: CASSPRRTYEQYF
cdr3_nt: TGTGCCAGCTCACCAAGGCGGACCTACGAGCAGTACTTC

j_call: TRBJ1-2
d_call: -
v_call: TRBV27
clone_size: many
cdr3_aa: CASTPWGGGGYTF
cdr3_nt: TGTGCCAGCACCCCTTGGGGGGGCGGTGGCTACACCTTC

j_call: TRBJ2-7
d_call: -
v_call: TRBV2
clone_size: -
cdr3_aa: CASLGGESSYEQYF
cdr3_nt: TGTGCCTCTTTAGGAGGGGAAAGCTCCTACGAGCAGTACTTC

j_call: TRBJ1-2
d_call: -
v_call: TRBV27
clone_size: -
cdr3_aa: CASSSTGGNGYTF
cdr3_nt: TGTGCCAGCAGTTCCACTGGAGGGAATGGCTACACCTTC

j_call: TRBJ2-1
d_call: -
v_call: TRBV6-1
clone_size: -
cdr3_aa: CASSEHRRNEQFF
cdr3_nt: TGTGCCAGCAGTGAACACCGCCGGAATGAGCAGTTCTTC

j_call: TRBJ2-5
d_call: -
v_call: TRBV6-2/TRBV6-3
clone_size: -
cdr3_aa: CASSYTARETQYF
cdr3_nt: TGTGCCAGCAGTTACACAGCTCGGGAGACCCAGTACTTC

j_call: TRBJ2-7
d_call: TRBD2
v_call: TRBV7-6
clone_size: -
cdr3_aa: CASSLREGNEQYF
cdr3_nt: TGTGCCAGCAGCTTAAGGGAGGGTAACGAGCAGTACTTC

j_call: TRBJ1-1
d_call: TRBD1
v_call: TRBV18
clone_size: few
cdr3_aa: CASSPWGQGRSGLNTEAFF
cdr3_nt: TGTGCCAGCTCACCATGGGGACAGGGGCGCAGCGGTTTGAACACTGAAGCTTTCTTT

j_call: TRBJ1-2
d_call: -
v_call: TRBV5-6
clone_size: -
cdr3_aa: CASSSSGIGYGYTF
cdr3_nt: TGTGCCAGCAGCTCGTCGGGGATCGGGTATGGCTACACCTTC

j_call: TRBJ1-2
d_call: -
v_call: TRBV5-6
clone_size: -
cdr3_aa: CASSLGRNYGYTF
cdr3_nt: TGTGCCAGCAGCTTGGGCAGGAACTATGGCTACACCTTC

j_call: TRBJ2-2
d_call: TRBD1
v_call: TRBV11-3
clone_size: -
cdr3_aa: CASSSPTGQDPNTGELFF
cdr3_nt: TGTGCCAGCAGCTCCCCCACCGGACAGGACCCGAACACCGGGGAGCTGTTTTTT

j_call: TRBJ2-7
d_call: -
v_call: TRBV3-1/TRBV3-2
clone_size: -
cdr3_aa: CASSQLGMEVGSYEQYF
cdr3_nt: TGTGCCAGCAGCCAACTGGGCATGGAAGTCGGCTCCTACGAGCAGTACTTC

j_call: TRBJ2-3
d_call: TRBD2
v_call: TRBV7-2
clone_size: once
cdr3_aa: CASSLLAGRGSDTQYF
cdr3_nt: TGTGCCAGCAGCTTGTTAGCGGGAAGAGGTTCAGATACGCAGTATTTT

j_call: TRBJ1-1
d_call: TRBD1
v_call: TRBV5-6
clone_size: few
cdr3_aa: CASSLGPGQGDTEAFF
cdr3_nt: TGTGCCAGCAGCTTGGGCCCGGGACAGGGTGACACTGAAGCTTTCTTT

j_call: TRBJ2-7
d_call: -
v_call: TRBV27
clone_size: once
cdr3_aa: CASKFQGFSNEQYF
cdr3_nt: TGTGCCAGCAAGTTCCAGGGGTTTTCTAACGAGCAGTACTTC

j_call: TRBJ2-1
d_call: TRBD1
v_call: TRBV11-1
clone_size: once
cdr3_aa: CASSSRTGPNEQFF
cdr3_nt: TGTGCCAGCAGCTCGAGGACAGGACCCAATGAGCAGTTCTTC

j_call: TRBJ2-7
d_call: -
v_call: TRBV21-1
clone_size: -
cdr3_aa: CASPPQQRLAGQPYEQYF
cdr3_nt: TGTGCCAGCCCCCCCCAGCAGCGACTGGCGGGACAGCCCTACGAGCAGTACTTC

j_call: TRBJ2-7
d_call: -
v_call: TRBV7-9
clone_size: -
cdr3_aa: CASSKDFYEQYF
cdr3_nt: TGTGCCAGCAGCAAGGACTTCTACGAGCAGTACTTC

j_call: TRBJ2-5
d_call: TRBD2
v_call: TRBV11-3
clone_size: -
cdr3_aa: CASSLGAGGGTQETQYF
cdr3_nt: TGTGCCAGCAGCTTAGGGGCTGGCGGGGGAACTCAAGAGACCCAGTACTTC

j_call: TRBJ1-1
d_call: -
v_call: TRBV5-1
clone_size: -
cdr3_aa: CASSSLGWGVEAFF
cdr3_nt: TGCGCCAGCAGCAGCCTGGGGTGGGGGGTTGAAGCTTTCTTT

j_call: TRBJ1-2
d_call: -
v_call: TRBV5-1
clone_size: once
cdr3_aa: CASSMTQSQNYGYTF
cdr3_nt: TGCGCCAGCAGCATGACACAAAGTCAGAACTATGGCTACACCTTC

j_call: TRBJ2-5
d_call: TRBD1
v_call: TRBV27
clone_size: once
cdr3_aa: CASSFHGQGETQYF
cdr3_nt: TGTGCCAGCAGTTTTCACGGACAGGGAGAGACCCAGTACTTC

j_call: TRBJ1-2
d_call: -
v_call: TRBV4-1
clone_size: -
cdr3_aa: CASSQRGFGYTF
cdr3_nt: TGCGCCAGCAGCCAAAGGGGGTTTGGCTACACCTTC

j_call: TRBJ1-3
d_call: -
v_call: TRBV30
clone_size: once
cdr3_aa: CAWSRDTGNTIYF
cdr3_nt: TGTGCCTGGAGTCGGGACACTGGAAACACCATATATTTT

j_call: TRBJ2-1
d_call: -
v_call: TRBV14
clone_size: -
cdr3_aa: CASSQFPHRVPKDNEQFF
cdr3_nt: TGTGCCAGCAGCCAATTTCCTCACAGGGTGCCCAAGGACAATGAGCAGTTCTTC

j_call: TRBJ1-1
d_call: TRBD1
v_call: TRBV5-4
clone_size: -
cdr3_aa: CASSPTGVDTEAFF
cdr3_nt: TGTGCCAGCAGCCCGACAGGGGTTGACACTGAAGCTTTCTTT